This TCR beta chain originates from a study of blood T cell repertoires in COVID-19. Methods used by the authors: Amplified reference gene primers provided the basis for estimating nucleated cell counts. Data came from immunoSEQ multiplex PCR; TCRdb stores just in-frame clones and leaves some out. V and J calls plus clone size are reproduced from that table; the DNA served to infer D and trimming. This sample has under 250,000 clones; approximately 81% occur once, and the top ten carry more than 8.5%. CDR1 is SEHNR, CDR2 FQNEAQ, per germline (reference sequence). The CDR3 loop spans 13 amino acids. The V gene lost 8 bases and the J gene lost 7 bases, with 12 bases spanning the gap.

The chain links TRBV7-9 to TRBJ1-6; the D gene is possibly TRBD1 (6 bases). This TCR was sampled from a woman between 50 and 59 years old with acute COVID-19. Sequencing input: PBMCs or T cells enriched from blood (not recorded which). The CDR3 sequence is CASGQGQNSPLHF. The CDR3 DNA sequence: TGTGCCAGCGGCCAGGGGCAGAATTCACCCCTCCACTTT.